This T cell receptor (beta chain) was captured in a study of response to subunit inactivated influenza vaccine. The table lists this clonotype with a few counts. Its antigen is unknown. Study-level results: Each seasonal influenza vaccination, the authors suggested, recruits few new T cells.

The CDR3 runs to 16 residues. V shed 4 bases and J shed 10 bases, with 24 bases lying between them. Per the germline V gene, CDR1 is LGHNA and CDR2 is YNFKEQ. Using its own MiXCR run on the RT-PCR reads, TCRdb lists one record per CDR3 protein. The sample yields 500,000 to 600,000 distinct CDR3 sequences, around 15% seen once. Sample: PBMCs from blood, taken roughly 12 days after vaccination. V gene TRBV4-2 combines with J gene TRBJ2-3, with a possible D match to TRBD2 (6 bases). The sequence was obtained from a man aged 45-65 years who received an inactivated influenza vaccine. The CDR3 sequence is CASSRGDLPFPDAQYF. The CDR3 DNA sequence: TGTGCCAGCAGCCGCGGGGACTTACCCTTCCCCGATGCGCAGTATTTT.